The 14 T cell receptor beta chains given below trace back to one sample, sequenced in a study of blood T cells in healthy people across ages. Primed by a sample-barcoded 5' primer and a J-beta primer mix, a second PCR proceeded for 7 to 11 cycles. TCRdb reanalysed the 5' RACE reads using MiXCR and keeps one entry per CDR3 protein. The sample has under 2,000,000 distinct CDR3 sequences; less than 50% are singletons. Sequenced input: blood. These receptor sequences come from a woman aged 40 to 50 in good health.

This chain links TRBV5-1 with TRBJ2-4, with D perhaps TRBD2 (6 bases). CDR1 is SGHRS and CDR2 is YFSETQ in the germline V gene. CDR3 length: 15 amino acids. V lost 4 bases to trimming and J lost 1 base, with 12 bases between them. CDR3 nucleotide sequence: TGCGCCAGCAGCGGGTACCGGGGGGCCAAAAACATTCAGTACTTC. Translating it yields CASSGYRGAKNIQYF.

The chain combines TRBV7-8 with TRBJ2-7, with D possibly TRBD2 on 6 matching bases. Trimming stripped 5 bases from V and 5 bases from J, with 19 bases between. This CDR3 comprises 15 residues. The germline gives CDR1 SGHVS, CDR2 FQNEAQ. The CDR3 reads CASSKRLVLSHEQYF. CDR3 in DNA: TGTGCCAGCAGCAAGAGACTAGTACTATCTCACGAGCAGTACTTC.

This clonotype was seen ten or more times. J is TRBJ1-2 and V is TRBV12-3 or TRBV12-4, with D possibly TRBD1 on 5 matching bases. The CDR3 is 14 residues long. V was shortened by 6 bases and J by 1 base, with 12 bases between the two germline ends. Written as DNA, the CDR3 is TGTGCCAGCAGCCTGGGCAGGGTTAACTATGGCTACACCTTC. Translation gives CASSLGRVNYGYTF.

This clonotype was recorded a few times. CDR3 in amino acids: CATSSLAEPHNEQFF. The CDR3 nucleotides are TGTGCCACCAGTAGTCTAGCGGAGCCCCACAATGAGCAGTTCTTC. V usage is TRBV15 and J usage is TRBJ2-1; 7 nucleotides match TRBD2. The CDR3 has 15 residues. The germline V gene has CDR1 LNHNV and CDR2 YYDKDF (reference sequence). Trimming cost V 6 bases and J 5 bases; bases outside gene matches: 10.

J is TRBJ2-1 and V is TRBV6-5; D perhaps matches TRBD2 (5 bases). The CDR3 length is 16 residues. Trimming shortened V by 2 bases and J by 0 bases, and 11 bases separated the two germline ends. Germline V gene sequence: CDR1 MNHEY, CDR2 SVGAGI. The CDR3 spells CASSYKRRGSYNEQFF. CDR3 bases: TGTGCCAGCAGTTACAAGCGGCGCGGCTCCTACAATGAGCAGTTCTTC.

The chain is built from TRBV5-6 and TRBJ1-1, with 10 bases that match TRBD1. Trimming cost V 2 bases and J 4 bases; bases outside gene matches: 2. This CDR3 has 14 amino acids. CDR1 and CDR2 from the germline V gene are SGHDT and YYEEEE. This CDR3 reads CASSLRQGATEAFF. The CDR3 DNA reads TGTGCCAGCAGCTTAAGACAGGGGGCCACTGAAGCTTTCTTT.

This chain joins TRBV29-1 and TRBJ1-1, with 12 bases identical to TRBD1. The V and J ends lost 8 bases and 4 bases, in that order; junction bases with no gene match: 17. This CDR3 comprises 17 residues. Germline V gives CDR1 SQVTM, CDR2 ANQGSEA. The CDR3 loop reads CSIKGTGGGARVTEAFF. The CDR3 coding sequence is TGCAGCATCAAGGGGACAGGGGGCGGTGCTCGGGTCACTGAAGCTTTCTTT.

This chain joins TRBV19 and TRBJ2-7; no reliable D call. The J call may be in error: the DNA end matches TRBJ2-5 better. Per germline, CDR1 LNHDA and CDR2 SQIVND (reference sequence). The CDR3 runs to 12 residues. The CDR3 DNA follows: TGTGCCAGTAAGTCCGGATCGGAGACCCAGTACTTC. Protein sequence: CASKSGSETQYF.

This clonotype was seen more than once but under ten times. The chain joins TRBV6-2 or TRBV6-3 to TRBJ2-7, with 8 positions matching TRBD1. Unmatched junction bases numbered 8, after V lost 8 bases and J lost 5 bases. This CDR3 has 13 amino acids. CDR1 is MNHEY, CDR2 SVGEGT, per germline. CDR3 nucleotides: TGTGCCAGCCGACCGGGACAGGAGGACGAGCAGTACTTC. Protein product: CASRPGQEDEQYF.

This clonotype appeared a few times. The J gene is TRBJ2-7, the V gene TRBV28; 7 bases fit TRBD1. The germline CDR1 and CDR2 sequences are MDHEN and SYDVKM. V gave up 5 bases and J gave up 4 bases; unmatched junction bases: 8. CDR3 length equals 14 residues. CDR3 nucleotides: TGTGCCAGCAGTACCGGGACAGCTCTTTACGAGCAGTACTTC. It translates to CASSTGTALYEQYF.

As for this clonotype: Lacking the conserved final phenylalanine or tryptophan, this CDR3 likely reflects a read error. This chain's CDR3 is CSARLGAGQETQYV. In DNA form, the CDR3 reads TGCAGTGCTAGACTCGGCGCTGGACAAGAGACCCAGTACGTC. The rearrangement links TRBV20-1 to TRBJ2-5; D gene unclear. The germline V and J ends were trimmed by 2 bases and 2 bases, with 12 bases remaining between them. Germline V gives CDR1 DFQATT, CDR2 SNEGSKA (reference sequence). The CDR3 is 14 amino acids.

The V call is TRBV28, the J call TRBJ1-2; D possibly corresponds to TRBD1 (6 bases). V gave up 7 bases and J gave up 0 bases, with 12 bases separating them. CDR1 MDHEN and CDR2 SYDVKM come from the germline V gene. This CDR3 comprises 14 residues. CDR3 sequence reads: CASTIGGANYGYTF. DNA of the CDR3: TGTGCCAGCACCATAGGGGGGGCTAACTATGGCTACACCTTC.

This chain uses TRBV6-2 or TRBV6-3 with TRBJ2-3; the D gene is possibly TRBD2 (5 bases). The CDR3 loop spans 12 amino acids. Germline loops: CDR1 MNHEY, CDR2 SVGEGT. V was cut by 4 bases and J by 5 bases, with 7 bases left in between. The CDR3 sequence: CASSWERDTQYF. The CDR3 coding sequence is TGTGCCAGCAGTTGGGAGAGAGATACGCAGTATTTT.

The CDR3 DNA follows: TGTGCCAGCTCACCACCGAGGGGACAGGGGGCTCCAGATACGCAGTATTTT. Translated: CASSPPRGQGAPDTQYF. The chain combines TRBV18 with TRBJ2-3, with 12 bases fitting TRBD1. The CDR3 has 17 amino acids. The V gene's germline CDR1 is KGHSH and CDR2 LQKENI. With 0 bases clipped from V and 4 bases from J, the junction kept 5 bases outside the gene matches.